This is a list of T cell receptor beta chains from one sample in a study of T cells after yellow fever vaccination. TCRdb re-analysed the 5' RACE reads in MiXCR, keeping a single row per CDR3 protein. This sample carries around 600,000 distinct CDR3 sequences, around 12% of them seen once, and the ten largest clones take 15%. Specimen: PBMCs, collected on the day of the yellow fever booster vaccination. The receptor source for this set is a man aged 25-45 years who received the YFV17D yellow fever vaccine. CDR3s include the opening cysteine and the closing phenylalanine or tryptophan. Fields, in order: clone size, J gene, V gene, D gene, CDR3 DNA, CDR3 protein. A D gene is named only where the DNA matches it firmly. Size tells how often a clone was seen (once, few, many) or the class of an expanded clone, and some rows leave it out.

size: many
J: TRBJ2-7
V: TRBV5-1
D: TRBD1
DNA: TGCGCCAGCAGCGACTCAGGGGGCGCGTACGAGCAGTACTTC
CDR3: CASSDSGGAYEQYF

size: many
J: TRBJ2-3
V: TRBV7-2
D: NA
DNA: TGTGCCAGCAGCTTATGGGGCGGGTCCACAGATACGCAGTATTTT
CDR3: CASSLWGGSTDTQYF

size: NA
J: TRBJ2-7
V: TRBV19
D: NA
DNA: TGTGCCAGTAGTACAAACGCGGGGTACGAGCAGTACTTC
CDR3: CASSTNAGYEQYF

size: NA
J: TRBJ1-1
V: TRBV19
D: NA
DNA: TGTGCCAGTAGTTCAGTCAGCATGAACACTGAAGCTTTCTTT
CDR3: CASSSVSMNTEAFF

size: NA
J: TRBJ2-5
V: TRBV27
D: TRBD2
DNA: TGTGCCAGCAGTTCTCTGACTAGCGGGAGAGGAGAGACCCAGTACTTC
CDR3: CASSSLTSGRGETQYF

size: NA
J: TRBJ2-3
V: TRBV19
D: TRBD1
DNA: TGTGCCAGTAGTATAGATCCGGGCAGGGGGCCGGATACGCAGTATTTT
CDR3: CASSIDPGRGPDTQYF

size: few
J: TRBJ2-7
V: TRBV5-1
D: NA
DNA: TGCGCCAGCAGCTTGGGGGTCGGGGACGAGCAGTACTTC
CDR3: CASSLGVGDEQYF

size: NA
J: TRBJ2-3
V: TRBV3-1
D: TRBD2
DNA: TGTGCCAGCAGCCAGGTGGATTTCCCGGGAGGTACGCAGTATTTT
CDR3: CASSQVDFPGGTQYF

size: NA
J: TRBJ2-1
V: TRBV7-2
D: TRBD2
DNA: TGTGCCAGCAGTCGTGGAGGTAGTAGCGGGAGCTTTGAGCAGTTCTTC
CDR3: CASSRGGSSGSFEQFF

size: NA
J: TRBJ2-2
V: TRBV3-1
D: TRBD1
DNA: TGTGCCAGCAGCCAAGATCTTGCCAGGGGGCTTCGGACCGGGGAGCTGTTTTTT
CDR3: CASSQDLARGLRTGELFF

size: NA
J: TRBJ2-7
V: TRBV28
D: NA
DNA: TGTGCCAGCAGTTTACTCTCAGCACGTTACGAGCAGTACTTC
CDR3: CASSLLSARYEQYF

size: NA
J: TRBJ2-3
V: TRBV10-3
D: NA
DNA: TGTGCCATCAGTGACTACGGAGGGTCAGATACGCAGTATTTT
CDR3: CAISDYGGSDTQYF

size: many
J: TRBJ2-1
V: TRBV5-1
D: NA
DNA: TGCGCCAGCAGCCCGGTGAGGGGGAGCTCCTACAATGAGCAGTTCTTC
CDR3: CASSPVRGSSYNEQFF

size: NA
J: TRBJ2-5
V: TRBV12-3/TRBV12-4
D: NA
DNA: TGTGCCAGCAGTTTAAAGGCTCTTCAAGAGACCCAGTACTTC
CDR3: CASSLKALQETQYF

size: NA
J: TRBJ2-7
V: TRBV29-1
D: NA
DNA: TGCAGCGTAAACCAGGGAAACGAGCAGTACTTC
CDR3: CSVNQGNEQYF

size: few
J: TRBJ1-1
V: TRBV7-9
D: NA
DNA: TGTGCCAGCCTATCAGCGGGGGGCACTGAAGCTTTCTTT
CDR3: CASLSAGGTEAFF

size: few
J: TRBJ2-7
V: TRBV5-6
D: NA
DNA: TGTGCCAGCAGCTTACCGGGACACAAACACGAGCAGTACTTC
CDR3: CASSLPGHKHEQYF

size: NA
J: TRBJ2-2
V: TRBV24-1
D: NA
DNA: TGTGCCACCAGCACAGGGATCCCCGGGGAGCTGTTTTTT
CDR3: CATSTGIPGELFF

size: NA
J: TRBJ2-7
V: TRBV7-9
D: NA
DNA: TGTGCCAGCAGCTTAGCGGGCTTGAGGGAGCAGTACTTC
CDR3: CASSLAGLREQYF

size: NA
J: TRBJ1-6
V: TRBV12-3/TRBV12-4
D: TRBD1
DNA: TGTGCCAGCAGTCGGACAGGGGGCTCTCTGAATTCACCCCTCCACTTT
CDR3: CASSRTGGSLNSPLHF

size: few
J: TRBJ1-5
V: TRBV12-3/TRBV12-4
D: NA
DNA: TGTGCCAGCAGTTTAGACAGGCTCGGCAATCAGCCCCAGCATTTT
CDR3: CASSLDRLGNQPQHF

size: few
J: TRBJ2-1
V: TRBV7-2
D: NA
DNA: TGTGCCAGCAGCTTACCCCCAACGGATGAGCAGTTCTTC
CDR3: CASSLPPTDEQFF

size: NA
J: TRBJ2-1
V: TRBV20-1
D: TRBD2
DNA: TGCAGTGCCGATGTTGTACGGGGGAGGGCCAATCGTTTGTACAATGAGCAGTTCTTC
CDR3: CSADVVRGRANRLYNEQFF

size: many
J: TRBJ2-3
V: TRBV11-2
D: NA
DNA: TGTGCCAGCAGCCCTTCCCCCAGGGTTACAGATACGCAGTATTTT
CDR3: CASSPSPRVTDTQYF

size: many
J: TRBJ1-1
V: TRBV6-5
D: TRBD1
DNA: TGTGCCAGCAGTTACTCGTTGGGGGGGACAGGTGAAGCTTTCTTT
CDR3: CASSYSLGGTGEAFF

size: NA
J: TRBJ2-1
V: TRBV20-1
D: NA
DNA: TGCAGTGTTGCTCTGCGGGACGTAAGCTCCTACAATGAGCAGTTCTTC
CDR3: CSVALRDVSSYNEQFF

size: few
J: TRBJ2-1
V: TRBV20-1
D: NA
DNA: TGCAGTGCAAGCCGGGCCTCATCCTCCATTGAGCAGTTCTTC
CDR3: CSASRASSSIEQFF

size: NA
J: TRBJ2-1
V: TRBV5-1
D: NA
DNA: TGCGCCAGCTGGGCGGGGGCTACCTACAATGAGCAGTTCTTC
CDR3: CASWAGATYNEQFF

size: few
J: TRBJ2-2
V: TRBV3-1
D: NA
DNA: TGTGCCAGCAGCCGGGTCGGGACACGGGACACCGGGGAGCTGTTTTTT
CDR3: CASSRVGTRDTGELFF

size: NA
J: TRBJ2-5
V: TRBV20-1
D: NA
DNA: TGCAGTGCTGGTGAGGGGGAGACCCAGTACTTC
CDR3: CSAGEGETQYF

size: once
J: TRBJ2-5
V: TRBV24-1
D: NA
DNA: TGTGCCACCAGTGATTTAAACAGGGCACAGACCCAGTACTTC
CDR3: CATSDLNRAQTQYF

size: NA
J: TRBJ2-5
V: TRBV25-1
D: NA
DNA: TGTGCCAGCAGTTCATTTCTAGGTCGAGAGACCCAGTACTTC
CDR3: CASSSFLGRETQYF

size: NA
J: TRBJ2-1
V: TRBV27
D: TRBD1
DNA: TGTGCCAGCAGTTCCGGATTCAGGGGGAATGAGCAGTTCTTC
CDR3: CASSSGFRGNEQFF

size: NA
J: TRBJ2-5
V: TRBV5-1
D: NA
DNA: TGCGCCAGCAGCTTGGAGTGGCAGGGCTGGGAGACCCAGTACTTC
CDR3: CASSLEWQGWETQYF

size: NA
J: TRBJ2-7
V: TRBV28
D: NA
DNA: TGTGCCAGCAGCGGGCGCGAGCGTGGCAGTAGGTGGCAGTACTTC
CDR3: CASSGRERGSRWQYF

size: NA
J: TRBJ1-2
V: TRBV20-1
D: NA
DNA: TGCTGTGCTAGTGGGGGTGCGGGGCCGGCAGTTGATGGCTACACCTTC
CDR3: CCASGGAGPAVDGYTF

size: NA
J: TRBJ2-4
V: TRBV7-2
D: NA
DNA: TGTGCCAGCAGCTTTGGGTCGCGGGACATTCAGTACTTC
CDR3: CASSFGSRDIQYF

size: NA
J: TRBJ1-5
V: TRBV20-1
D: NA
DNA: TGCAGTGCTGAGCAGGGCGGTAATCAGCCCCAGCATTTT
CDR3: CSAEQGGNQPQHF

size: NA
J: TRBJ2-7
V: TRBV10-3
D: NA
DNA: TGTGCCATCAGTGAGTCCCCATTGCGGGGCCTTCCCTCCTACGAGCAGTACTTC
CDR3: CAISESPLRGLPSYEQYF

size: many
J: TRBJ2-7
V: TRBV6-5
D: TRBD1
DNA: TGTGCCAGCAGGTACGGGACAGGGGTGTACGAGCAGTACTTC
CDR3: CASRYGTGVYEQYF

size: NA
J: TRBJ2-7
V: TRBV20-1
D: TRBD2
DNA: TGCAGTGCTAGAAACCGGGACTACCATTACGAGCAGTACTTC
CDR3: CSARNRDYHYEQYF

size: NA
J: TRBJ1-3
V: TRBV7-2
D: NA
DNA: TGTGCCAGCAGCTTATTGGCGCTCCAGTACTCTGGAAACACCATATATTTT
CDR3: CASSLLALQYSGNTIYF

size: few
J: TRBJ2-7
V: TRBV7-8
D: TRBD2
DNA: TGTGCCAGCAGCTGGGGACTAGCGGAATACGAGCAGTACTTC
CDR3: CASSWGLAEYEQYF

size: NA
J: TRBJ1-2
V: TRBV7-2
D: NA
DNA: TGTGCCAGCAGCTCCATCGGCAGGCGGGATGGCTACACCTTC
CDR3: CASSSIGRRDGYTF

size: NA
J: TRBJ2-7
V: TRBV28
D: TRBD2
DNA: TGTGCCAGCAGTCTAGGACTAGCGGGGGAAATAACCTACGAGCAGTACTTC
CDR3: CASSLGLAGEITYEQYF

size: many
J: TRBJ2-1
V: TRBV7-9
D: NA
DNA: TGTGCCAGCAGCTTAGCCAGGAACGGGCGCCCGTTCTTC
CDR3: CASSLARNGRPFF

size: few
J: TRBJ2-5
V: TRBV5-5
D: NA
DNA: TGTGCCAGCAGCTTGTCCCCAAGAGAGACCCAGTACTTC
CDR3: CASSLSPRETQYF